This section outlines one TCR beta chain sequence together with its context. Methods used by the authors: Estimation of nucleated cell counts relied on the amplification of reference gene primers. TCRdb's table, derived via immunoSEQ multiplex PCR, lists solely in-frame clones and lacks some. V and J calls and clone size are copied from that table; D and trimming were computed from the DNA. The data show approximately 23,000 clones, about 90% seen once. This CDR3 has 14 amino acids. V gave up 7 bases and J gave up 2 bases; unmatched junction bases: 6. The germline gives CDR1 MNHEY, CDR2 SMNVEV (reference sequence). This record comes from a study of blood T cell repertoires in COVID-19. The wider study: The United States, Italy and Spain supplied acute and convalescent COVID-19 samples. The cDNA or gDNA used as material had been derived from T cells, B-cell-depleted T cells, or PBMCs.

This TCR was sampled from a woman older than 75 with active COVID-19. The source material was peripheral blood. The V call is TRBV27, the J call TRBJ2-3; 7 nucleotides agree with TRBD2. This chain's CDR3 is CASNSAGPTDTQYF. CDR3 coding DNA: TGTGCCAGCAATTCAGCGGGGCCCACAGATACGCAGTATTTT.